This entry concerns a single T cell receptor beta chain. No antigen is known for it. The method was immunoSEQ multiplex PCR; TCRdb's version includes in-frame clones alone and lacks a portion of them. The table lists some 60,000 clones, roughly 85% of them singletons. These data come from a study of OX40 agonist ivuxolimab in advanced cancers. Across the study: Melanoma, hepatocellular carcinoma, head and neck or renal cell cancer occurred in dose-escalation patients. Study-wide results and caveats: Partly responding patients at 0.1-3.0 mg/kg showed some of the smallest clonal expansion.

The TCR comes from an adult with an advanced solid tumor such as melanoma, head and neck, liver or kidney cancer. The sequenced sample was CD4+ or CD8+ T cells sorted from blood, obtained in a trial of the OX40 agonist ivuxolimab.

The DNA for the CDR3 is TGTGCCAGTAGTTCCACACAGGGGGTTTACTACGAGCAGTACTTC. Translated, it gives CASSSTQGVYYEQYF. The V gene is TRBV19, the J gene TRBJ2-7; TRBD1 agrees at 8 bases. Germline CDR1 and CDR2: LNHDA and SQIVND (reference sequence). J gave up 3 bases and V 5 bases, and 9 bases lay outside the gene matches. The CDR3 has 15 residues.